These 2 T cell receptor beta chains originate from one sample sequenced in a study of tumor and adjacent non-tumor tissue in lung cancer. No cell sorting was done before RNA was extracted from the tissue. The normal lung tissue was taken more than 3 cm from the tumor edge. A modified ARM-PCR protocol with three rounds of nested PCR amplified TCRbeta. TCRdb passed the multiplex PCR reads through MiXCR, listing each CDR3 protein once. This table holds 80,000 to 130,000 distinct CDR3 sequences, over 55% found once. Sequenced sample: distant non-tumor lung tissue. Receptors were obtained from a man aged 30 to 39 with non-small cell lung cancer.

The rearrangement links TRBV20-1 to TRBJ2-3, with 9 bases matching TRBD2. Germline loops: CDR1 DFQATT, CDR2 SNEGSKA (reference sequence). CDR3 size: 16 residues. V was pared by 0 bases and J by 5 bases, with 9 bases of the junction left unmatched. CDR3 sequence: CSARDRAGGPIDTQYF. CDR3 nucleotides: TGCAGTGCTAGAGATCGAGCGGGAGGCCCGATAGATACGCAGTATTTT.

A remark on this clonotype: No conserved phenylalanine or tryptophan ends this CDR3, so it is likely a read error. V is TRBV12-3 or TRBV12-4 and J is TRBJ2-7; D perhaps matches TRBD1 (6 bases). The CDR3 is 16 amino acids. This CDR3 reads CASSSGPQGLSYGQYY. As DNA, the CDR3 is TGTGCCAGCAGTTCAGGCCCGCAGGGGCTCTCCTACGGGCAGTACTAC.